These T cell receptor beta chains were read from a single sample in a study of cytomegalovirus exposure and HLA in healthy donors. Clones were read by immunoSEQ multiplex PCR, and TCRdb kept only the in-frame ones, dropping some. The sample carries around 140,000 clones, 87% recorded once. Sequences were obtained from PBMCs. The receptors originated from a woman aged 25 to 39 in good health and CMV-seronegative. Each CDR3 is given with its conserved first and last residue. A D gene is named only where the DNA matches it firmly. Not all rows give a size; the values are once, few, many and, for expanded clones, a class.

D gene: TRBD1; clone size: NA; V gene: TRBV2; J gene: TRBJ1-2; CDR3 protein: CASIGTGGSGYPF; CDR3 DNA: TGTGCCAGCATTGGGACAGGGGGTAGTGGCTACCCCTTC
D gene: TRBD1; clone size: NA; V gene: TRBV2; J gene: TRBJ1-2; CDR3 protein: CAIRQGASYGYTF; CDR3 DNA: TGTGCCATACGACAGGGGGCGTCCTATGGCTACACCTTC
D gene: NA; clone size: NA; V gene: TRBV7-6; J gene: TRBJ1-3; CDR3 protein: CASSLRSSGNTIYF; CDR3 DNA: TGTGCCAGCAGCCTTAGGAGCTCTGGAAACACCATATATTTT
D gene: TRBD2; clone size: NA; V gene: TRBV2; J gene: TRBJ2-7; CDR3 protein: CASNSGDPHEQYF; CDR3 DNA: TGTGCCAGTAATAGCGGGGATCCCCACGAGCAGTACTTC
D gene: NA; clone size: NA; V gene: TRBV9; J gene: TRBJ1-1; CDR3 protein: CASSGGRGWDTEAFF; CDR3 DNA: TGTGCCAGCAGCGGTGGGCGGGGCTGGGACACTGAAGCTTTCTTT
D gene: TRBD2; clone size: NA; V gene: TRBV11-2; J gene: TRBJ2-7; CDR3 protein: CASSLGLEIYEQYF; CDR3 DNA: TGTGCCAGCAGCCTAGGACTAGAAATCTACGAGCAGTACTTC
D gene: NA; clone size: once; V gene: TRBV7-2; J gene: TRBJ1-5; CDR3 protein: CASSPAGNSNQPQHF; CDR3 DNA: TGTGCCAGCAGCCCTGCGGGGAATAGCAATCAGCCCCAGCATTTT
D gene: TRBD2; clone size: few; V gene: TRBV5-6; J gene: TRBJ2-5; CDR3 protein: CASSPRGEYQETQYF; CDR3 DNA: TGTGCCAGCAGCCCGCGGGGGGAATACCAAGAGACCCAGTACTTC
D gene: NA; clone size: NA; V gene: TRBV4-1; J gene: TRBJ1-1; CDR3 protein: CASSLGQLNTEAFF; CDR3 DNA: TGCGCCAGCAGCCTTGGACAGCTGAACACTGAAGCTTTCTTT
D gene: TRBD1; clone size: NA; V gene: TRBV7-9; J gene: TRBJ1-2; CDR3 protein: CASSSWTGDNRYGYTF; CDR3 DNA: TGTGCCAGCAGCTCATGGACAGGGGATAATAGGTATGGCTACACCTTC
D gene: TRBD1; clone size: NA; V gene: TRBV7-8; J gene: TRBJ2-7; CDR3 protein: CASSLGTGGAEQYF; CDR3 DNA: TGTGCCAGCAGCCTTGGGACAGGGGGCGCCGAGCAGTACTTC
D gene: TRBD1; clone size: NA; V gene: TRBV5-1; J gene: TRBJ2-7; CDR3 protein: CASSRTGQSSYEQYF; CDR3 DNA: TGCGCCAGCAGCCGCACGGGACAGTCCTCCTACGAGCAGTACTTC
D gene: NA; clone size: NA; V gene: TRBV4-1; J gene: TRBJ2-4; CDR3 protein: CASSQDLASLDPFKNIQYF; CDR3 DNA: TGCGCCAGCAGCCAAGATCTGGCTAGCCTGGATCCCTTTAAAAACATTCAGTACTTC
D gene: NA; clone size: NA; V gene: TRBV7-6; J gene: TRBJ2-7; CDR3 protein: CASSLGRGPGYEQYF; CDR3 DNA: TGTGCCAGCAGCTTAGGGCGGGGACCGGGCTACGAGCAGTACTTC
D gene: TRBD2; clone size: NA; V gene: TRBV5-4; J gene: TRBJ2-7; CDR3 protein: CASSPGLAVSYEQYF; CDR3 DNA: TGTGCCAGCAGCCCGGGACTAGCGGTATCCTACGAGCAGTACTTC
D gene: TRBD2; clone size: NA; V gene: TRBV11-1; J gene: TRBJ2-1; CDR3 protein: CASSLARDYIEQFF; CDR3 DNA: TGTGCCAGCAGCTTAGCCCGGGACTACATCGAGCAGTTCTTC
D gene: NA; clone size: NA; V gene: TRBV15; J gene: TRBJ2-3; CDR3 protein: CATSRDPLALSTDTQYF; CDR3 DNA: TGTGCCACCAGCAGAGATCCCCTAGCGCTGAGCACAGATACGCAGTATTTT
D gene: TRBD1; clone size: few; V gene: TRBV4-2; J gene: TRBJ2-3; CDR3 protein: CASSRGQGDTDTQYF; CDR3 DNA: TGTGCCAGCAGCCGGGGACAGGGGGATACAGATACGCAGTATTTT
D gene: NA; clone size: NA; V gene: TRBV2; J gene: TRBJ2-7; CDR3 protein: CASTKEGSEQYF; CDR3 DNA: TGTGCCAGCACAAAGGAGGGCTCCGAGCAGTACTTC
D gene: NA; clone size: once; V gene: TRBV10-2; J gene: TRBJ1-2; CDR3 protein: CASSPQANYGYTF; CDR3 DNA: TGCGCCAGCAGCCCACAGGCTAACTATGGCTACACCTTC
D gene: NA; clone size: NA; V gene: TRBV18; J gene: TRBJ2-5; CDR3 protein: CASSPPSSKETQYF; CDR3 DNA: TGTGCCAGCTCACCACCGAGCTCGAAAGAGACCCAGTACTTC
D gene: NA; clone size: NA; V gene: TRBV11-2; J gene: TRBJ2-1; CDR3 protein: CASTPQLYNEQFF; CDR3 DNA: TGTGCCAGCACCCCACAGCTTTACAATGAGCAGTTCTTC
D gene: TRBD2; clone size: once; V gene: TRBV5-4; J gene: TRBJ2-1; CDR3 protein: CASSLGLAWNEQFF; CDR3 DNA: TGTGCCAGCAGCCTTGGACTAGCGTGGAATGAGCAGTTCTTC
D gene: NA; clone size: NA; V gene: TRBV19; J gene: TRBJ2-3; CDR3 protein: CASSEQTLGTDTQYF; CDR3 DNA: TGTGCCAGTAGCGAACAAACATTGGGCACAGATACGCAGTATTTT
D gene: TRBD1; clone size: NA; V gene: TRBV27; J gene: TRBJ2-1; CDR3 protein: CASSLKRQGYNEQFF; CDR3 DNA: TGTGCCAGCAGTTTAAAGAGACAGGGGTACAATGAGCAGTTCTTC
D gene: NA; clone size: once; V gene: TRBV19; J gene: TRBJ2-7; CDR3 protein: CASSIALPHEQYF; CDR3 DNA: TGTGCCAGTAGTATAGCTCTCCCTCACGAGCAGTACTTC